These 15 T cell receptor beta chains share one sample of origin, sequenced in a study of naive and memory T cell subsets. Two oligonucleotides, mixed equimolar, formed the beta constant-region primer covering TRBC1 and TRBC2. Ligated cDNA was amplified by four rounds of PCR with nested alpha and beta constant-region primers and SP2. TCRdb analysed the UMI-ligation and nested PCR reads with MiXCR anew, one entry per CDR3 protein. Of tens of thousands of distinct CDR3 sequences in the sample, over 9% were seen once. Sequenced input: naive CD8+ T cells from blood. These receptors were obtained from a human donor in good health.

This chain connects TRBV27 to TRBJ2-1; D is possibly TRBD2 (5 bases). CDR3 length: 16 residues. V was trimmed by 5 bases and J by 1 base, leaving 15 bases between them. Germline V gene sequence: CDR1 MNHEY, CDR2 SMNVEV (reference sequence). CDR3 in amino acids: CASSEEAGTSYNEQFF. CDR3 DNA sequence: TGTGCCAGCAGTGAAGAGGCGGGCACTTCCTACAATGAGCAGTTCTTC.

This clonotype was seen only a few times. The rearrangement joins TRBV4-1 to TRBJ1-1; 10 bases are a match to TRBD1. This CDR3 has 17 residues. Germline V gene data show CDR1 as MGHRA and CDR2 as YSYEKL. V shed 0 bases, J shed 7 bases, and the junction held 11 bases outside the gene matches. The CDR3 region is CASSQEGTGALGGEAFF. DNA of the CDR3: TGCGCCAGCAGCCAAGAAGGGACAGGGGCTCTCGGGGGTGAAGCTTTCTTT.

This clonotype was seen repeatedly, ten times or more. The rearrangement uses TRBV24-1 and TRBJ2-2, with TRBD1 as a possible D gene (6 bases). The V and J ends lost 0 bases and 6 bases respectively, with 13 bases between them. Germline V gives CDR1 KGHDR, CDR2 SFDVKD. This CDR3 is built from 16 residues. The DNA of the CDR3 is TGTGCCACCAGTGATTTGCCCGGACAGATCCCCGGGGAGCTGTTTTTT. Translation gives CATSDLPGQIPGELFF.

This clonotype was picked up a small number of times. This sequence joins TRBV27 and TRBJ2-1; D is unclear. V shed 4 bases and J shed 1 base, with 8 bases lying between them. CDR3 length equals 14 residues. Germline V gene lookup returns CDR1 MNHEY and CDR2 SMNVEV (reference sequence). This CDR3 is CASSSEGSYNEQFF. CDR3 bases: TGTGCCAGCAGTTCGGAAGGTTCCTACAATGAGCAGTTCTTC.

The chain's CDR3 is CASSLVSGAGSYEQYF. The CDR3 nucleotides read TGTGCCAGCAGCTTAGTCAGCGGGGCAGGCTCCTACGAGCAGTACTTC. V usage is TRBV7-9 and J usage is TRBJ2-7, with TRBD2 identical over 7 bases. The V gene end was trimmed by 1 base and the J gene end by 0 bases; junction bases not matched to a gene: 6. The CDR3 length is 16 residues. CDR1 is SEHNR and CDR2 is FQNEAQ in the germline V gene (reference sequence).

The chain couples TRBV9 to TRBJ2-7; 11 positions agree with TRBD1. The CDR3 contains 15 residues. V trimming: 4 bases; J trimming: 4 bases; junction bases outside the gene matches: 7. CDR1 and CDR2 from the germline V gene are SGDLS and YYNGEE. The CDR3 is CASSPVGTGGYEQYF. CDR3 nucleotides: TGTGCCAGCAGCCCCGTCGGGACAGGGGGGTACGAGCAGTACTTC.

At least ten counts were recorded for this clonotype. The chain carries TRBV4-1 and TRBJ2-3; D possibly corresponds to TRBD2 (5 bases). Germline CDR1 reads MGHRA; CDR2 reads YSYEKL. This CDR3 has 14 residues. Trimming removed 0 bases at V and 6 bases at J, with 10 bases between. CDR3 residues: CASSQESSVDTQYF. For the CDR3, the DNA is TGCGCCAGCAGCCAAGAAAGTAGCGTGGATACGCAGTATTTT.

The V and J genes are TRBV20-1 and TRBJ2-3, with TRBD2 matching over 16 bases. The V and J ends lost 6 bases and 3 bases, in that order; junction bases with no gene match: 9. Germline V gives CDR1 DFQATT, CDR2 SNEGSKA (reference sequence). The CDR3 runs to 17 residues. CDR3 sequence (DNA): TGCAGTGCCCCGGGGACTAGCGGGAGGGCTCAGACAGATACGCAGTATTTT. Amino acid sequence: CSAPGTSGRAQTDTQYF.

This clonotype has a count of ten or more. The gene calls are TRBV7-8 and TRBJ2-1; D is unresolved. CDR3 size: 13 residues. Germline V gene data show CDR1 as SGHVS and CDR2 as FQNEAQ. Trimming cost V 1 base and J 7 bases, with 8 bases left between them. CDR3 sequence: CASSLGGANEQFF. In DNA form, the CDR3 reads TGTGCCAGCAGCTTAGGCGGAGCGAATGAGCAGTTCTTC.

Here the CDR3 reads CASSEAEGPFF. CDR3 sequence (DNA): TGTGCCAGCAGTGAAGCCGAGGGTCCGTTCTTC. The rearrangement uses TRBV6-1 and TRBJ2-1; D may be TRBD2 (5 bases). V was pared by 0 bases and J by 15 bases, with 9 bases between. Germline loops: CDR1 MNHNS, CDR2 SASEGT. The CDR3 runs 11 residues.

The chain employs TRBV30 and TRBJ2-7; a weak D match, TRBD2 (6 bases). The V gene's germline CDR1 is GTSNPN and CDR2 SVGIG (reference sequence). Deletions cut 2 bases from V and 3 bases from J, with 11 bases between. The CDR3 contains 13 residues. In DNA, the CDR3 is TGTGCCTGGAGTAATGGCGGGATCTACGAGCAGTACTTC. Translating it yields CAWSNGGIYEQYF.

This clonotype was picked up a small number of times. It is unclear where the CDR3 begins or ends on the DNA, so no DNA is shown, and the CDR3 is as TCRdb lists it. V and J are TRBV7-5 and TRBJ2-6. TRBV7-5 is marked as a pseudogene. The CDR3 is made up of 16 amino acids, end residues included. The CDR3 loop reads CISVSEDHSGANVLTF.

This clonotype was recorded at least ten times. V usage is TRBV7-9 and J usage is TRBJ2-7, with 9 bases identical to TRBD2. CDR1 is SEHNR and CDR2 is FQNEAQ in the germline V gene (reference sequence). V trimming: 3 bases; J trimming: 5 bases; junction bases outside the gene matches: 5. The CDR3 runs to 14 residues. This CDR3 reads CASSFGGLANEQYF. The CDR3, as DNA: TGTGCCAGCAGCTTTGGGGGACTAGCCAACGAGCAGTACTTC.

The chain is built from TRBV4-3 and TRBJ1-1; D remains ambiguous. This CDR3 spans 13 amino acids. Trimming took off 1 base at V and 0 bases at J, with 3 bases between the two ends. CDR1 is LGHNA and CDR2 is YSLEER in the germline V gene. DNA for the CDR3: TGCGCCAGCAGCCAAGTGTTGAACACTGAAGCTTTCTTT. Translating gives CASSQVLNTEAFF.

This clonotype came up many times. V gene TRBV3-1 combines with J gene TRBJ2-3; D not certain. The germline V gene encodes CDR1 LGHDT and CDR2 YNNKEL (reference sequence). Trimming took off 0 bases at V and 3 bases at J, with 16 bases between the two ends. The CDR3 runs to 17 residues. CDR3 DNA: TGTGCCAGCAGCCAAGAGTTTCCGGTCTTCCCTACAGATACGCAGTATTTT. Translated: CASSQEFPVFPTDTQYF.